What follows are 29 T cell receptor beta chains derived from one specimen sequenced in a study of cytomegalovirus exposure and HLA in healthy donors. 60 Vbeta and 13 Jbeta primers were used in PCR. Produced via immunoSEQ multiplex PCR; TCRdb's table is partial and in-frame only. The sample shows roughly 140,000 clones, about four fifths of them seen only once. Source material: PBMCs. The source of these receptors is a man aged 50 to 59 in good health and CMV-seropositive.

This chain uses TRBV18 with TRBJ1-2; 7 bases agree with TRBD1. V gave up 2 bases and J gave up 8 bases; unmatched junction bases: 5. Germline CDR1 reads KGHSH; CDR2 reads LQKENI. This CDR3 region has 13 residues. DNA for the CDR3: TGTGCCAGCTCACCAGAACAGGGGAGCGGCTACACCTTC. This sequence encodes CASSPEQGSGYTF. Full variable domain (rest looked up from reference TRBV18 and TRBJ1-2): NAGVMQNPRHLVRRRGQEARLRCSPMKGHSHVYWYRQLPEEGLKFMVYLQKENIIDESGMPKERFSAEFPKEGPSILRIQQVVRGDSAAYFCASSPEQGSGYTFGSGTRLTVV.

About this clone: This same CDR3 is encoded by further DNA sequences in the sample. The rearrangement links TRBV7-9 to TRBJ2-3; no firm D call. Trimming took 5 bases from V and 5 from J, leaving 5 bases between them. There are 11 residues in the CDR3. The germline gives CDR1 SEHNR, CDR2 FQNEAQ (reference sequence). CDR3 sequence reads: CASSPLDTQYF. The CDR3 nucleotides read TGTGCCAGCAGCCCCCTAGATACGCAGTATTTT. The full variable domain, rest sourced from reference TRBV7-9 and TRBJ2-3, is DTGVSQNPRHKITKRGQNVTFRCDPISEHNRLYWYRQTLGQGPEFLTYFQNEAQLEKSRLLSDRFSAERPKGSFSTLEIQRTEQGDSAMYLCASSPLDTQYFGPGTRLTVL.

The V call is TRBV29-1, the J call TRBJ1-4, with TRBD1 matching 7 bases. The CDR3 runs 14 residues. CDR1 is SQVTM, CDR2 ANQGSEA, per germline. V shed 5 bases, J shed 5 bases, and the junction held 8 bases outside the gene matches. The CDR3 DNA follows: TGCAGCGTTTCCGGACAGGATTGGAATGAAAAACTGTTTTTT. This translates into CSVSGQDWNEKLFF.

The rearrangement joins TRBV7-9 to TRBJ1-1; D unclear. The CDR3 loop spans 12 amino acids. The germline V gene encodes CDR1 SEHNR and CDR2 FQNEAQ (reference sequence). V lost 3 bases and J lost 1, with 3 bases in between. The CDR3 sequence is CASSFGNTEAFF. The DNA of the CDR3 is TGTGCCAGCAGCTTCGGGAACACTGAAGCTTTCTTT.

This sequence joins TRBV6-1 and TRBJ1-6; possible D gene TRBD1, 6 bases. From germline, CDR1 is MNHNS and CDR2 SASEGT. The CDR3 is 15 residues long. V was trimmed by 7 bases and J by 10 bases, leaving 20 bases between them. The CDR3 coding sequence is TGTGCCAGCACCGGGGGGGGCCCACTAGGCTCACCCCTCCACTTT. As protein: CASTGGGPLGSPLHF.

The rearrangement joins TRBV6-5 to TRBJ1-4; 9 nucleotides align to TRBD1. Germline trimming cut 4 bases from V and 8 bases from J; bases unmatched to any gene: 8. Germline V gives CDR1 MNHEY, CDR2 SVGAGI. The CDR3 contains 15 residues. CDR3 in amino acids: CASSSWGTGNEKLFF. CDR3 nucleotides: TGTGCCAGCAGTTCCTGGGGGACAGGGAACGAAAAACTGTTTTTT.

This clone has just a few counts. CDR3 region: CASSDLGRIQGGELFF. CDR3 bases: TGTGCCAGCAGTGATCTCGGGAGGATACAGGGCGGGGAGCTGTTTTTT. The chain couples TRBV6-1 to TRBJ2-2; tentative D call: TRBD2 (7 bases). CDR3 length: 16 residues. The V end lost 3 bases, the J end lost 7 bases, and 18 bases lay between the germline ends. Per germline, CDR1 MNHNS and CDR2 SASEGT.

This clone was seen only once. The CDR3 DNA follows: TGTGCCAGCAGTGAAAGCATTAACTATGGCTACACCTTC. It codes for CASSESINYGYTF. The genes are TRBV2 and TRBJ1-2; unclear D gene. The germline V gene has CDR1 SNHLY and CDR2 FYNNEI. The CDR3 covers 13 residues. V lost 2 bases and J 1 base, leaving 5 bases between the germline ends.

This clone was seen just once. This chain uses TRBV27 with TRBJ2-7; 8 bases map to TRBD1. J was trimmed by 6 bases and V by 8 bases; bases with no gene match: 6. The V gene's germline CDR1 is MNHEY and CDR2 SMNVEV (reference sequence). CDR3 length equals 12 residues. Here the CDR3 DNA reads TGTGCCAGCTTTTCACAGGGGGGCGAGCAGTACTTC. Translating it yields CASFSQGGEQYF.

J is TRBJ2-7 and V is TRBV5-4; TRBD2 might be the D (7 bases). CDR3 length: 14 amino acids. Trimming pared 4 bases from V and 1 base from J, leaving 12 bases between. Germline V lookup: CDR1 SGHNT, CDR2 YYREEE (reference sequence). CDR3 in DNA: TGTGCCAGCAGCAAGGGGGGGGAGTCCTACGAGCAGTACTTC. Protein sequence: CASSKGGESYEQYF.

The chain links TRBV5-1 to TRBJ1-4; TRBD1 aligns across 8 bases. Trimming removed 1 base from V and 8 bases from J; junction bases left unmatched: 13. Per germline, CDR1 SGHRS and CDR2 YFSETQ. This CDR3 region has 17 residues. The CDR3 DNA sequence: TGCGCCAGCAGCTTGAAGGGCCTTTACGGACAGGGCGAAAAACTGTTTTTT. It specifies CASSLKGLYGQGEKLFF.

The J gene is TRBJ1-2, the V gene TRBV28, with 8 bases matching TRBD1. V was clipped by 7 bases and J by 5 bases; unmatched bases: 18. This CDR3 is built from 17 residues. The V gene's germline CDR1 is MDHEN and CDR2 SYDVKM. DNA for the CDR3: TGTGCCAGCAACACTCCGGGTTCAGGGGGCTTAGGGTATGGCTACACCTTC. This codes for CASNTPGSGGLGYGYTF.

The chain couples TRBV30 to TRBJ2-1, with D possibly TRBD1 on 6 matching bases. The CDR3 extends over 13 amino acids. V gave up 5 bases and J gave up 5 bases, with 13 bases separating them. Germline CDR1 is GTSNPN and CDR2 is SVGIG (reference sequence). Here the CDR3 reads CAWARPGDNEQFF. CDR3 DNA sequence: TGTGCCTGGGCCCGGCCAGGGGACAATGAGCAGTTCTTC.

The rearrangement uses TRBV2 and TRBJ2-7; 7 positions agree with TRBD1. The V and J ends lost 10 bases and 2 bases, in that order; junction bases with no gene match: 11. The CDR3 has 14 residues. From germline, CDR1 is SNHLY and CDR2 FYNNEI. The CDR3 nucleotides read TGTGCCACCATGGAGACAGGGTTCGCCTACGAGCAGTACTTC. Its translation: CATMETGFAYEQYF.

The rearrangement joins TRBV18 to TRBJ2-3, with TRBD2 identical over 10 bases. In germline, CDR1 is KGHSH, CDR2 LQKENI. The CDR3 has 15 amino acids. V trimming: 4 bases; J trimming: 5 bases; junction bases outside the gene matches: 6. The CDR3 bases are TGTGCCAGCTCACTGGGACTAGCGAAGGGAGATACGCAGTATTTT. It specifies CASSLGLAKGDTQYF. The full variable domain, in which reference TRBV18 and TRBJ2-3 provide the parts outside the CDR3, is NAGVMQNPRHLVRRRGQEARLRCSPMKGHSHVYWYRQLPEEGLKFMVYLQKENIIDESGMPKERFSAEFPKEGPSILRIQQVVRGDSAAYFCASSLGLAKGDTQYFGPGTRLTVL.

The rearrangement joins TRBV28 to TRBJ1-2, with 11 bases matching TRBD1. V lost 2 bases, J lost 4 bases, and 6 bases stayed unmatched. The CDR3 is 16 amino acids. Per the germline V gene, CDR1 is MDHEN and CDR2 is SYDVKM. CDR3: CASSLPGQGASYGYTF. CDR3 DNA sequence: TGTGCCAGCAGTTTACCAGGACAGGGGGCCAGCTATGGCTACACCTTC.

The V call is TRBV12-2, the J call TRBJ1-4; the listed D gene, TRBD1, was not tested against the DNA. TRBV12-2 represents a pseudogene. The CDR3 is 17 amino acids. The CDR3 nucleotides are TGTGCAAGTCGCTTAGTACCCCGGACAGGTTTAAATGAAAAACTGTTTTTT. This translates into CASRLVPRTGLNEKLFF.

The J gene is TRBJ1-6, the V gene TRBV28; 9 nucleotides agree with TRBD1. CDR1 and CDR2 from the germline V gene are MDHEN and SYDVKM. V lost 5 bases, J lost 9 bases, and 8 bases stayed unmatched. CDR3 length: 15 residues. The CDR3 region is CASSGGQGILSPLHF. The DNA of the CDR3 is TGTGCCAGCAGTGGGGGACAGGGCATCCTTTCACCCCTCCACTTT.

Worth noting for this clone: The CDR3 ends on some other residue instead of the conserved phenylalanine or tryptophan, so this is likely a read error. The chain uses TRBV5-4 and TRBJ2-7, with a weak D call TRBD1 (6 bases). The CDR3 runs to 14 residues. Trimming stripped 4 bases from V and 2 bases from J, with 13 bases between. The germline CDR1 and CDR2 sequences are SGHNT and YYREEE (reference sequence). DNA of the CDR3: TGTGCCAGCAGCGGCCGGGACACCGCCTACGAGCAGTACCTC. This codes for CASSGRDTAYEQYL.

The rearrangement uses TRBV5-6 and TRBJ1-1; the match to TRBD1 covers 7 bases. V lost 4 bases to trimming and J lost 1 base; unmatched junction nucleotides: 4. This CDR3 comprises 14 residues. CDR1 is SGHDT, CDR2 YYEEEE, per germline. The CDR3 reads CASSRRDRNTEAFF. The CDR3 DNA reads TGTGCCAGCAGCCGCCGGGACAGGAACACTGAAGCTTTCTTT. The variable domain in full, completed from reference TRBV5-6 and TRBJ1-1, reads DAGVTQSPTHLIKTRGQQVTLRCSPKSGHDTVSWYQQALGQGPQFIFQYYEEEERQRGNFPDRFSGHQFPNYSSELNVNALLLGDSALYLCASSRRDRNTEAFFGQGTRLTVV.

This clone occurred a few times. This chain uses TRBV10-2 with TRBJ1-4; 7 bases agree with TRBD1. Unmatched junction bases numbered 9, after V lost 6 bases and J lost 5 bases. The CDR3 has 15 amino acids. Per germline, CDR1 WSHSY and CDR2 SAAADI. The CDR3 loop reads CASRDGQAINEKLFF. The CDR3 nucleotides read TGCGCCAGCAGGGATGGACAGGCCATCAATGAAAAACTGTTTTTT.

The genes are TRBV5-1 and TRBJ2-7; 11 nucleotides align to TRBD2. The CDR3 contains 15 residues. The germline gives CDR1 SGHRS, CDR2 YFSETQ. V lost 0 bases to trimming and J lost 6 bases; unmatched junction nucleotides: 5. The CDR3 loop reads CASSLGVAGGIEQYF. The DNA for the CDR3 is TGCGCCAGCAGCTTGGGGGTAGCGGGAGGGATCGAGCAGTACTTC.

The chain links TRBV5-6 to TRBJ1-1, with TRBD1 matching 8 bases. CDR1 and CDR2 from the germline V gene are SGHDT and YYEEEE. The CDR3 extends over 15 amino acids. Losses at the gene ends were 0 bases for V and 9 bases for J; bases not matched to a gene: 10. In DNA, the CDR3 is TGTGCCAGCAGCTTGGAACAGGGGGTGGCGGGGAAAGCTTTCTTT. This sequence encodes CASSLEQGVAGKAFF.

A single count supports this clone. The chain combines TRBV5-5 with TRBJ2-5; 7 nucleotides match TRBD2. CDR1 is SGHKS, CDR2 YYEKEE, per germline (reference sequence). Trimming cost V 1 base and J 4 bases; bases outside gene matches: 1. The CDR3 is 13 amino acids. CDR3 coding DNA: TGTGCCAGCAGCTTGAGGGAGGGAGAGACCCAGTACTTC. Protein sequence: CASSLREGETQYF. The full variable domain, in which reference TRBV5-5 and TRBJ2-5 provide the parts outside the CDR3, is DAGVTQSPTHLIKTRGQQVTLRCSPISGHKSVSWYQQVLGQGPQFIFQYYEKEERGRGNFPDRFSARQFPNYSSELNVNALLLGDSALYLCASSLREGETQYFGPGTRLLVL.

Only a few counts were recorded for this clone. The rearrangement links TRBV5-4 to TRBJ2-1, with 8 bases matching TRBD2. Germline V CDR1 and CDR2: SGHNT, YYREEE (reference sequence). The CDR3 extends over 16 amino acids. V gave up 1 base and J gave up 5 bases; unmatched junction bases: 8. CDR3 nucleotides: TGTGCCAGCAGCTTGCTGAGACTAGCGAACCACAATGAGCAGTTCTTC. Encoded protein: CASSLLRLANHNEQFF.

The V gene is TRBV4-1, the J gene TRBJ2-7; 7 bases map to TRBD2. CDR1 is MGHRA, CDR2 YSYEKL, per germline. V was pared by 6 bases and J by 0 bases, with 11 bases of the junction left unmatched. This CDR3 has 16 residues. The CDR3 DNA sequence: TGCGCCAGCAGTCGAGCGTCGGGAGGCCTCTCCTACGAGCAGTACTTC. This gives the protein CASSRASGGLSYEQYF.

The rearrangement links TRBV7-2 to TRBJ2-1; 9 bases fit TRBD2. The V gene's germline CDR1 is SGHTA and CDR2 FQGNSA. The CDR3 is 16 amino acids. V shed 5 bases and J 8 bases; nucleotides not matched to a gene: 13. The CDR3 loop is CASSLSPLAGRDEQFF. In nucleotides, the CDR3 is TGTGCCAGCAGCCTAAGCCCCCTAGCGGGAAGGGATGAGCAGTTCTTC.

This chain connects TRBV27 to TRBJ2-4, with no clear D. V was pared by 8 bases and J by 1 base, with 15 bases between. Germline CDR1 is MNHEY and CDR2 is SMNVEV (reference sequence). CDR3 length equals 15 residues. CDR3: CASWSPMEAKNIQYF. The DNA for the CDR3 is TGTGCCAGCTGGAGCCCGATGGAGGCCAAAAACATTCAGTACTTC.

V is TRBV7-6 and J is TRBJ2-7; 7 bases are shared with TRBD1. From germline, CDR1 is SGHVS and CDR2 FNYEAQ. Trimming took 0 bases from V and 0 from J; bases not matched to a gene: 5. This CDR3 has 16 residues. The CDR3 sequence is CASSLAPGQNSYEQYF. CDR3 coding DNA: TGTGCCAGCAGCTTAGCTCCGGGACAGAACTCCTACGAGCAGTACTTC.